These 26 T cell receptor beta chains came from one sample sequenced in a study of cytomegalovirus exposure and HLA in healthy donors. PCR involved 60 Vbeta and 13 Jbeta primers. Sequencing used immunoSEQ multiplex PCR; TCRdb keeps in-frame clones, though not all of them. The sample holds over 150,000 clones; 75% to 85% are singletons and the top ten take over 10%. Sequences were obtained from PBMCs. Receptors originate from a woman between 45 and 65 years old in good health and CMV-seronegative.

V gene TRBV19 combines with J gene TRBJ1-1; a possible D gene is TRBD1 (6 bases). Germline lookup yields CDR1 LNHDA and CDR2 SQIVND (reference sequence). Between the trimmed V and J ends, which lost 6 bases and 0 bases, there was a span of 14 bases. The CDR3 covers 15 residues. CDR3 DNA sequence: TGTGCCAGTAGCTGGCCCGGACAGTTGAACACTGAAGCTTTCTTT. This sequence encodes CASSWPGQLNTEAFF.

For this clone: Other DNA variants within this sample encode the same CDR3. The chain is built from TRBV6-5 and TRBJ2-6; a possible D gene is TRBD2 (6 bases). The germline V and J ends were trimmed by 0 bases and 0 bases, with 6 bases remaining between them. The CDR3 sequence is 16 residues long. Germline V gene lookup returns CDR1 MNHEY and CDR2 SVGAGI. CDR3 residues: CASSYSGLSGANVLTF. The CDR3 DNA reads TGTGCCAGCAGTTACTCGGGACTCTCTGGGGCCAACGTCCTGACTTTC.

The chain uses TRBV5-8 and TRBJ2-7; D not certain. V was shortened by 4 bases and J by 1 base, with 9 bases between the two germline ends. Looked up from germline, CDR1 is SGHTS and CDR2 is YDEGEE. CDR3 size: 13 residues. The CDR3 DNA follows: TGTGCCAGCAGCCTTGCACTATCCTACGAGCAGTACTTC. This encodes CASSLALSYEQYF.

The chain recombines TRBV27 with TRBJ2-3; D gene uncertain. CDR3 length: 14 amino acids. CDR1 is MNHEY and CDR2 is SMNVEV in the germline V gene (reference sequence). V was clipped by 8 bases and J by 0 bases, with 12 bases between them. Here the CDR3 DNA reads TGTGCCAGCCGCCCAGTTTATAGCACAGATACGCAGTATTTT. Translation: CASRPVYSTDTQYF.

The V call is TRBV19, the J call TRBJ1-3; D is ambiguous. The CDR3 totals 15 residues. Germline-derived CDR1 and CDR2 are LNHDA and SQIVND (reference sequence). The V and J ends lost 7 bases and 0 bases respectively, with 13 bases between them. In nucleotides, the CDR3 is TGTGCCAGTAACGAGGGTCGGGGCTCTGGAAACACCATATATTTT. Its protein is CASNEGRGSGNTIYF.

The chain couples TRBV7-9 to TRBJ1-1; 7 bases are a match to TRBD1. V shed 7 bases, J shed 4 bases, and the junction held 3 bases outside the gene matches. CDR3 length equals 12 residues. Per germline, CDR1 SEHNR and CDR2 FQNEAQ (reference sequence). CDR3 DNA: TGTGCCAGCACCCAGGGGGGCACTGAAGCTTTCTTT. Residues: CASTQGGTEAFF. Full variable domain (missing parts from reference TRBV7-9 and TRBJ1-1): DTGVSQNPRHKITKRGQNVTFRCDPISEHNRLYWYRQTLGQGPEFLTYFQNEAQLEKSRLLSDRFSAERPKGSFSTLEIQRTEQGDSAMYLCASTQGGTEAFFGQGTRLTVV.

This clone was detected ten times or more. This chain links TRBV6-1 with TRBJ1-1; unclear D gene. Germline CDR1 is MNHNS and CDR2 is SASEGT. V lost 0 bases, J lost 3 bases, and 11 bases lay in between. This CDR3 region has 15 residues. The CDR3 DNA is TGTGCCAGCAGTGAAGCTGAGGTGGGTCACACTGAAGCTTTCTTT. Its protein product is CASSEAEVGHTEAFF.

The chain has TRBV15 and TRBJ2-1; D is possibly TRBD1 (5 bases). The germline V and J ends were trimmed by 1 base and 3 bases, with 16 bases remaining between them. CDR1 and CDR2 from the germline V gene are LNHNV and YYDKDF (reference sequence). There are 17 residues in the CDR3. The chain's CDR3 is CATSRGLTVKSYNEQFF. The CDR3 nucleotides are TGTGCCACCAGCAGAGGTTTGACAGTAAAAAGCTACAATGAGCAGTTCTTC.

The chain is built from TRBV7-2 and TRBJ2-7; 7 bases match TRBD1. This CDR3 is built from 14 residues. The germline V gene has CDR1 SGHTA and CDR2 FQGNSA. V trimming: 3 bases; J trimming: 4 bases; junction bases outside the gene matches: 6. The CDR3 sequence is CASSFGQVLYEQYF. The CDR3, as DNA: TGTGCCAGCAGCTTCGGACAGGTCCTATACGAGCAGTACTTC.

The CDR3, as DNA: TGCAGCGTTGATAAAGGACAGGGATACGAGCAGTACTTC. Its protein product is CSVDKGQGYEQYF. This rearrangement joins TRBV29-1 to TRBJ2-7, with TRBD1 matching over 8 bases. Germline trimming cut 3 bases from V and 4 bases from J; bases unmatched to any gene: 5. The CDR3 has 13 amino acids. Germline V gives CDR1 SQVTM, CDR2 ANQGSEA.

The V call is TRBV27, the J call TRBJ2-7; 9 positions agree with TRBD1. CDR1 is MNHEY and CDR2 is SMNVEV in the germline V gene (reference sequence). V lost 0 bases, J lost 5 bases, and 5 bases stayed unmatched. This CDR3 has 15 amino acids. The CDR3 loop reads CASSLSTGGVNEQYF. In nucleotides, the CDR3 is TGTGCCAGCAGTTTATCCACAGGGGGCGTAAACGAGCAGTACTTC.

The chain recombines TRBV6-1 with TRBJ1-1; no reliable D call. Trimming took 2 bases from V and 4 from J, leaving 14 bases between them. The germline CDR1 and CDR2 sequences are MNHNS and SASEGT. The CDR3 sequence is 15 residues long. The CDR3 sequence: CASSELYSSLTEAFF. Written as DNA, the CDR3 is TGTGCCAGCAGTGAACTTTACAGCTCCCTCACTGAAGCTTTCTTT.

A few counts support this clone. The chain uses TRBV30 and TRBJ1-1; the match to TRBD1 covers 7 bases. With V trimmed by 2 bases and J by 1 base, 1 base remained unmatched. This CDR3 has 13 residues. Germline assignment: CDR1 GTSNPN and CDR2 SVGIG (reference sequence). CDR3 in DNA: TGTGCCTGGAGTAAGGGGGCGAACACTGAAGCTTTCTTT. Its translation is CAWSKGANTEAFF.

The gene calls are TRBV5-4 and TRBJ1-2; TRBD1 aligns across 7 bases. Germline-derived CDR1 and CDR2 are SGHNT and YYREEE (reference sequence). CDR3 length: 14 residues. V trimming: 6 bases; J trimming: 2 bases; junction bases outside the gene matches: 7. The CDR3 loop is CASKRQGNNYGYTF. CDR3 DNA sequence: TGTGCCAGCAAGCGACAGGGAAACAACTATGGCTACACCTTC.

The rearrangement uses TRBV11-2 and TRBJ2-7; maybe TRBD2 (6 bases). From germline, CDR1 is SGHAT and CDR2 FQNNGV. The V end was cut by 5 bases, the J end by 6 bases, with 11 bases between. This CDR3 comprises 12 residues. The CDR3 DNA reads as TGTGCCAGCAGCAAAACGGGAGTCGAGCAGTACTTC. Its protein product is CASSKTGVEQYF.

This chain joins TRBV19 and TRBJ2-5, with D possibly matching TRBD1 (6 bases). This CDR3 spans 13 amino acids. The V end was cut by 5 bases, the J end by 5 bases, with 12 bases between. Germline CDR1 LNHDA, CDR2 SQIVND (reference sequence). The chain's CDR3 is CASSEGGGETQYF. The DNA of the CDR3 is TGTGCCAGTAGTGAAGGGGGTGGGGAGACCCAGTACTTC.

The chain couples TRBV9 to TRBJ2-1; weak D call: TRBD2 (5 bases). Deletions cut 3 bases from V and 6 bases from J, with 19 bases between. Germline V gene sequence: CDR1 SGDLS, CDR2 YYNGEE. The CDR3 is made up of 16 amino acids. The CDR3 bases are TGTGCCAGCAGCGGTGTAAAAGGGCTAGCCCCCAATGAGCAGTTCTTC. The encoded protein is CASSGVKGLAPNEQFF.

The V and J genes are TRBV7-9 and TRBJ2-7; 9 bases are a match to TRBD1. V gave up 6 bases and J gave up 5 bases; unmatched junction bases: 17. The CDR3 contains 17 residues. CDR1 and CDR2 from the germline V gene are SEHNR and FQNEAQ (reference sequence). CDR3 amino acids: CASSFMTGTGNVNEQYF. Written as DNA, the CDR3 is TGTGCCAGCAGTTTCATGACCGGGACAGGGAACGTCAACGAGCAGTACTTC.

This clone was seen once. The chain couples TRBV9 to TRBJ2-1, with D maybe TRBD2 (7 bases). Trimming removed 3 bases from V and 1 base from J, with 17 bases in between. The CDR3 sequence is 17 residues long. The germline V gene encodes CDR1 SGDLS and CDR2 YYNGEE. The CDR3: CASSGGGGSFSYNEQFF. CDR3 sequence (DNA): TGTGCCAGCAGCGGGGGGGGCGGGAGTTTTTCCTACAATGAGCAGTTCTTC.

Details on this clone: The junction differs from germline at one of its ends, possibly a read error. The rearrangement joins TRBV30 to TRBJ1-5; D remains unclear. The germline CDR1 and CDR2 sequences are GTSNPN and SVGIG (reference sequence). The CDR3 consists of 15 residues. The CDR3 here is CAWSGDGDSNRPQHF. CDR3 coding DNA: TGTGCCTGGAGCGGAGACGGAGATAGCAATCGGCCCCAGCATTTT.

This rearrangement joins TRBV28 to TRBJ1-1; 8 nucleotides match TRBD1. The CDR3 covers 13 residues. The J segment lost 4 bases and the V segment lost 7 bases, leaving 5 bases of the junction unmatched. CDR1 MDHEN and CDR2 SYDVKM come from the germline V gene. CDR3 amino acids: CASKTTGGTEAFF. In DNA form, the CDR3 reads TGTGCCAGCAAAACTACAGGGGGCACTGAAGCTTTCTTT.

This clone was seen a handful of times. This chain uses TRBV4-2 with TRBJ2-3, with 12 nucleotides matching TRBD2. The V gene end was trimmed by 0 bases and the J gene end by 13 bases; junction bases not matched to a gene: 11. This CDR3 region has 16 residues. Per germline, CDR1 LGHNA and CDR2 YNFKEQ. In DNA, the CDR3 is TGTGCCAGCAGCCAAGATACGGCTAGCGGGGGGGCTTTTGAGTATTTT. This encodes CASSQDTASGGAFEYF.

The genes are TRBV28 and TRBJ1-1, with 7 bases matching TRBD1. Germline CDR1 reads MDHEN; CDR2 reads SYDVKM. The CDR3 loop spans 13 amino acids. With V trimmed by 7 bases and J by 12 bases, 14 bases remained unmatched. CDR3 region: CASTLFLRGPSFF. Written as DNA, the CDR3 is TGTGCCAGCACACTTTTCCTGAGGGGGCCGTCTTTCTTT.

The genes are TRBV7-9 and TRBJ2-7, with D perhaps TRBD1 (5 bases). Trimming took 8 bases from V and 1 from J, leaving 15 bases between them. The germline CDR1 and CDR2 sequences are SEHNR and FQNEAQ (reference sequence). CDR3 size: 14 residues. CDR3 in amino acids: CASGNPTVSYEQYF. The CDR3 nucleotides read TGTGCCAGCGGCAATCCGACAGTTTCCTACGAGCAGTACTTC.

This sequence joins TRBV6-6 and TRBJ2-7, with D perhaps TRBD2 (6 bases). Trimming left V 6 bases short and J 2 bases short, with 14 bases between. Germline CDR1 reads MNHNY; CDR2 reads SVGAGI (reference sequence). The CDR3 contains 14 residues. This chain's CDR3 is CASSPAGGTYEQYF. The CDR3 DNA sequence: TGTGCCAGCAGCCCCGCCGGGGGAACCTACGAGCAGTACTTC.

J is TRBJ1-4 and V is TRBV28; 8 bases are a match to TRBD1. Trimming removed 6 bases from V and 14 bases from J; junction bases left unmatched: 23. The CDR3 is 17 residues long. Per germline, CDR1 MDHEN and CDR2 SYDVKM. The CDR3 DNA is TGTGCCAGCAGCCCAGCCGCAGGGACAGGATGGGAGAAAAGTCTGTTTTTT. Its translation is CASSPAAGTGWEKSLFF. Based on the CDR3 plus reference TRBV28 and TRBJ1-4, the full variable domain is DVKVTQSSRYLVKRTGEKVFLECVQDMDHENMFWYRQDPGLGLRLIYFSYDVKMKEKGDIPEGYSVSREKKERFSLILESASTNQTSMYLCASSPAAGTGWEKSLFFGSGTQLSVL.